This T cell receptor beta chain was sequenced for a study of cytomegalovirus exposure and HLA in healthy donors. The CDR3 spans 15 residues. V lost 5 bases and J 0 bases, leaving 10 bases between the germline ends. Germline CDR1 is SGHNT and CDR2 is YENEEA. It was with 60 Vbeta and 13 Jbeta primers that the PCR ran. Sequenced by immunoSEQ multiplex PCR; TCRdb stores in-frame clones only, minus some. This table holds approximately 80,000 clones. The sample taken for sequencing was PBMCs. V is TRBV11-3 and J is TRBJ2-2; D is possibly TRBD2 (6 bases). This clonotype was obtained from a woman aged 25 to 39 in good health and CMV-seronegative. The CDR3 DNA is TGTGCCAGCAGCCTCGGGGGAGCGAACACCGGGGAGCTGTTTTTT. This encodes CASSLGGANTGELFF.